The clone carrying this T cell receptor beta chain came up once. The antigen remains unidentified. This sample stems from a study of Ad26.COV2.S vaccination and SARS-CoV-2 variants. Study context: Intramuscular Ad26.COV2.S at 5x10^10 or 1x10^11 viral particles. Findings of the study overall: Greater spike-specific TCR breadth was seen in vaccine recipients than in placebo recipients. Recipients of either vaccine or placebo displayed similar breadth of non-spike TCRs.

Treatment described: some 20 received Ad26.COV2.S at low or high dose, single or two shots; several received placebo; per-sample allocation not given. Sampling occurred on day 63 after the first vaccine or placebo injection. The donor was a Boston adult aged 18-55 years. Generated by immunoSEQ multiplex PCR, the TCRdb table keeps only in-frame clones and is missing some. The table has 300,000 to 350,000 clones, roughly 80% seen once; the top ten hold about 2.1%. The CDR3 consists of 19 residues. V gene TRBV21-1 combines with J gene TRBJ1-3; the D call in the table, TRBD1, was not verified against the DNA. TRBV21-1 constitutes a pseudogene. The sequenced sample was peripheral blood, obtained in a trial of Ad26.COV2.S vaccine versus placebo. This sequence was found in a person between 18 and 59 years old who received the Ad26.COV2.S COVID-19 vaccine or a placebo. The chain's CDR3 is CASSNPRQGQNGSGNTIYF. CDR3 bases: TGTGCCAGCAGCAACCCCCGGCAGGGACAAAACGGCTCTGGAAACACCATATATTTT.